Below, 6 T cell receptor beta chains from the same sample are listed, as sequenced in a study of OX40 agonist ivuxolimab in advanced cancers. Profiling relied on immunoSEQ multiplex PCR, and the TCRdb table lists in-frame clones only, not all of them. Found here are 77,000 or so clones, 89% of them singletons; the top ten hold approximately 10%. The specimen was CD4+ or CD8+ T cells sorted from blood, collected in a trial of the OX40 agonist ivuxolimab. These receptors were obtained from an adult with an advanced solid tumor such as melanoma, head and neck, liver or kidney cancer.

The chain combines TRBV2 with TRBJ2-5; D not resolved. Looked up from germline, CDR1 is SNHLY and CDR2 is FYNNEI. The ends were cut back, 3 bases at V and 6 bases at J, with 5 bases in the middle. This CDR3 is built from 11 residues. The CDR3 reads CASSDEKTQYF. The DNA for the CDR3 is TGTGCCAGCAGTGACGAAAAGACCCAGTACTTC.

The gene calls are TRBV9 and TRBJ2-5; D is tentatively TRBD1 or TRBD2 (5 bases each). Trimming pared 4 bases from V and 2 bases from J, leaving 9 bases between. From germline, CDR1 is SGDLS and CDR2 YYNGEE. CDR3 size: 13 residues. CDR3 amino acids: CASSLWGQETQYF. The CDR3 nucleotides are TGTGCCAGCAGCCTTTGGGGGCAAGAGACCCAGTACTTC.

The chain is built from TRBV6-6 and TRBJ1-1; 11 nucleotides align to TRBD1. The V gene end was trimmed by 0 bases and the J gene end by 4 bases; junction bases not matched to a gene: 1. This CDR3 contains 15 residues. Germline-derived CDR1 and CDR2 are MNHNY and SVGAGI (reference sequence). CDR3 DNA: TGTGCCAGCAGTTACTCAGGGACAGGGGGCACTGAAGCTTTCTTT. Amino acid sequence: CASSYSGTGGTEAFF.

This clone was counted between two and nine times. The chain carries TRBV7-9 and TRBJ2-1; weak D call: TRBD1 (5 bases). Germline CDR1 SEHNR, CDR2 FQNEAQ (reference sequence). Trimming pared 5 bases from V and 5 bases from J, leaving 13 bases between. The CDR3 covers 14 residues. For the CDR3, the DNA is TGTGCCAGCAGCCTCCTCCAAGGGGACAATGAGCAGTTCTTC. Residues: CASSLLQGDNEQFF.

This clone was recorded once. V is TRBV5-1 and J is TRBJ1-2; no clear D. CDR3 length: 17 residues. Germline CDR1 reads SGHRS; CDR2 reads YFSETQ. The germline V and J ends were trimmed by 1 base and 2 bases, with 18 bases remaining between them. CDR3 DNA sequence: TGCGCCAGCAGCTTGAGAGGGCTTGGGGAACGGAACTATGGCTACACCTTC. It is translated as CASSLRGLGERNYGYTF.

The gene calls are TRBV5-5 and TRBJ2-3; no definite D call. There are 15 residues in the CDR3. The germline V gene encodes CDR1 SGHKS and CDR2 YYEKEE (reference sequence). Trimming left V 1 base short and J 0 bases short, with 9 bases between. The chain's CDR3 is CASSLWQPSTDTQYF. The CDR3 DNA sequence: TGTGCCAGCAGCTTGTGGCAGCCCAGCACAGATACGCAGTATTTT.